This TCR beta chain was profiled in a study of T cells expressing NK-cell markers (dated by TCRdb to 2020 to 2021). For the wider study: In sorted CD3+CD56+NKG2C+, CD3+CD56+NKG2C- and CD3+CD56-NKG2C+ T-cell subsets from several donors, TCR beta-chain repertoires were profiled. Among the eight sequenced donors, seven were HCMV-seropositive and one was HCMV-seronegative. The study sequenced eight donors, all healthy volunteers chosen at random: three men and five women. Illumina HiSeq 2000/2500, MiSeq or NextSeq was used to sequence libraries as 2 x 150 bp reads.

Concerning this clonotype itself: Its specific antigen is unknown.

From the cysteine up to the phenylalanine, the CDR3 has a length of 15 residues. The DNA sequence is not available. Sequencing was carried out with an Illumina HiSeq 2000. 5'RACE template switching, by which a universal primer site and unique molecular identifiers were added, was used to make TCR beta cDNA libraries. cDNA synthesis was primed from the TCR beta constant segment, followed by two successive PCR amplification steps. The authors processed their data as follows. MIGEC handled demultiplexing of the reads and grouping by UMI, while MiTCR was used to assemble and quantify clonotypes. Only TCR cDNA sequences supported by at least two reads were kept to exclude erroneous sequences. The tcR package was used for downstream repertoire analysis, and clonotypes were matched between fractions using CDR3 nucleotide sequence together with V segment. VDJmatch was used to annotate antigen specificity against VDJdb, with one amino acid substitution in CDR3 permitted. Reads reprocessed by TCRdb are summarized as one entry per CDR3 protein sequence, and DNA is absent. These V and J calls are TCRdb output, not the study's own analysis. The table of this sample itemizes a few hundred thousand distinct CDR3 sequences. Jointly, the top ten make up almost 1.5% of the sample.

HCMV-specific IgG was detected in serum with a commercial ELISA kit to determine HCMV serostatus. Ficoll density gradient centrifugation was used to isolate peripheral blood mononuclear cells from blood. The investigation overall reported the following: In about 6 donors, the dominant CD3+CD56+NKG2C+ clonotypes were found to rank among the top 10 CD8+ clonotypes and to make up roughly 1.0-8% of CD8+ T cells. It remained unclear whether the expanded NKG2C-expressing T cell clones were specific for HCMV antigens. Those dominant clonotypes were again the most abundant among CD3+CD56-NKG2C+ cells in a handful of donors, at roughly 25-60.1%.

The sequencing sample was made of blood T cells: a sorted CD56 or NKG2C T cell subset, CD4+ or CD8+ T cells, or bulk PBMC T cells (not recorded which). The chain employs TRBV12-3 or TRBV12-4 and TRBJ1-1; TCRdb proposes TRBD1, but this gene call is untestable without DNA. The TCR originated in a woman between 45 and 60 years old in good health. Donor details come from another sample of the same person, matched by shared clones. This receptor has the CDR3 CASSFTGRQGTEAFF.